This passage covers 5 T cell receptor beta chains from one sample sequenced in a study of blood T cell repertoires in COVID-19. Sequencing was performed with immunoSEQ multiplex PCR; in TCRdb, only in-frame clones are kept and a portion is missing. The sample comprises 15,000 to 20,000 clones, under 95% of which are singletons, and 4% to 5.5% rests with the top ten. Sequenced input: peripheral blood. Receptor source: a man aged 60 to 69 with active COVID-19.

As regards this clone: One end of the junction does not line up with germline, which may come from a read error. The CDR3 sequence is CASSSNNEQFF. The DNA of the CDR3 is TGTGCCAGCAGCTCCAACAATGAGCAGTTCTTC. The chain uses TRBV4-2 and TRBJ2-1; no firm D call. The germline V gene has CDR1 LGHNA and CDR2 YNFKEQ. This CDR3 spans 11 amino acids.

This chain uses TRBV3-1 (or the pseudogene TRBV3-2) with TRBJ1-5, with 12 positions matching TRBD1. CDR1 LGHDT and CDR2 YNNKEL come from the germline V gene (reference sequence). CDR3 length equals 17 residues. Germline trimming cut 4 bases from V and 1 base from J; bases unmatched to any gene: 5. CDR3 region: CASSPGQGAFSNQPQHF. As DNA, the CDR3 is TGTGCCAGCAGCCCGGGACAGGGGGCATTCAGCAATCAGCCCCAGCATTTT.

The chain carries TRBV7-2 and TRBJ2-3; D unclear. Trimming pared 0 bases from V and 0 bases from J, leaving 10 bases between. The germline V gene has CDR1 SGHTA and CDR2 FQGNSA. CDR3 size: 16 residues. The DNA of the CDR3 is TGTGCCAGCAGCTTAGCGGCGCAGGTGAGCACAGATACGCAGTATTTT. Translated: CASSLAAQVSTDTQYF. The whole variable domain, filled in from reference TRBV7-2 and TRBJ2-3, reads GAGVSQSPSNKVTEKGKDVELRCDPISGHTALYWYRQSLGQGLEFLIYFQGNSAPDKSGLPSDRFSAERTGGSVSTLTIQRTQQEDSAVYLCASSLAAQVSTDTQYFGPGTRLTVL.

The chain joins TRBV7-9 to TRBJ2-7, with D possibly matching TRBD2 (5 bases). From germline, CDR1 is SEHNR and CDR2 FQNEAQ (reference sequence). V lost 2 bases to trimming and J lost 7 bases, with 12 bases between them. The CDR3 is made up of 13 amino acids. The CDR3 sequence is CASSLRPTGEQYV. The CDR3 DNA sequence: TGTGCCAGCAGCTTAAGACCTACGGGGGAGCAGTACGTC.

The chain is built from TRBV19 and TRBJ2-3, with a tentative D call TRBD2 (6 bases). From germline, CDR1 is LNHDA and CDR2 SQIVND (reference sequence). The CDR3 has 14 residues. With 4 bases removed from V and 3 bases from J, the gap between germline ends came to 11 bases. The CDR3 DNA follows: TGTGCCAGTAGTAGGGCGGGGCCGACAGATACGCAGTATTTT. Translation gives CASSRAGPTDTQYF.